This section outlines one T cell receptor (beta chain) sequence together with its context. The record originates from a study of blood T cell repertoires in COVID-19. Germline CDR1 is SGHRS and CDR2 is YFSETQ. Trimming at V came to 0 bases and at J to 6 bases, leaving 6 bases not matched to a gene. This CDR3 comprises 14 residues. Generated by immunoSEQ multiplex PCR, the TCRdb table keeps only in-frame clones and is missing some. The sample contains 250,000 or so clones, 85% to 90% of which appear only once. This receptor was taken from a woman in her sixties with COVID-19, enrolled during active disease. V gene TRBV5-1 combines with J gene TRBJ2-7; 7 bases map to TRBD1. Sequencing used peripheral blood. CDR3 amino acids: CASSLGDRVGEQYF. The CDR3 nucleotides read TGCGCCAGCAGCTTGGGAGACAGGGTGGGCGAGCAGTACTTC.